This T cell receptor beta chain was sequenced for a study of blood T cell repertoires in COVID-19. For the study at large: The cDNA or gDNA used as material had been derived from T cells, B-cell-depleted T cells, or PBMCs.

The repertoire was sequenced with immunoSEQ multiplex PCR; TCRdb's copy has only in-frame clones and lacks some. The table has around 270,000 clones, approximately 83% seen once. Per the germline V gene, CDR1 is LNHDA and CDR2 is SQIVND (reference sequence). J gave up 3 bases and V 7 bases, and 9 bases lay outside the gene matches. The CDR3 extends over 16 amino acids. Cohort 3 donors counted as recovered after two negative PCRs, clearance, or resolved symptoms. The chain is built from TRBV19 and TRBJ2-3; 11 nucleotides align to TRBD1. The clonotype originates from a woman aged 30 to 39 who had recovered from COVID-19. Sequencing input: PBMCs or T cells enriched from blood (not recorded which). CDR3 sequence: CASMKTDRGPTDTQYF. The CDR3 coding sequence is TGTGCCAGTATGAAAACGGACAGGGGGCCTACAGATACGCAGTATTTT.